This TCR beta chain was documented in a study of cytomegalovirus exposure and HLA in healthy donors. Study-wide results and limits: The study reported that TCR beta sequences accurately predicted HLA-A and HLA-B alleles in most subjects.

Remarks on this clone: What it binds is not known.

Germline V gene data show CDR1 as MDHEN and CDR2 as SYDVKM. This CDR3 has 15 amino acids. Trimming took 7 bases from V and 2 from J; bases not matched to a gene: 9. PCR involved 60 Vbeta and 13 Jbeta primers. Measured with immunoSEQ multiplex PCR; TCRdb has only the in-frame clones, and not every one. The repertoire has 200,000 to 250,000 clones, around 76% of them found once; the top ten carry 0.55% to 0.75%. This sequence joins TRBV28 and TRBJ2-7, with TRBD1 identical over 9 bases. Input material: PBMCs. The clonotype was recovered from a man younger than 30 in good health and CMV-seronegative. CDR3 amino acids: CASILGGTGPYEQYF. In DNA, the CDR3 is TGTGCCAGCATCCTAGGGGGGACAGGGCCCTACGAGCAGTACTTC.